A selection of T cell receptor beta chains follows, all from one sample in a study of PD-L1 blockade in urothelial cancer. Clones were read by immunoSEQ multiplex PCR, and TCRdb kept only the in-frame ones, dropping some. The table lists more than 20,000 clones, around 90% of them singletons. The starting material was PBMCs, obtained around atezolizumab (anti-PD-L1) treatment. These receptors were obtained from a man in his fifties or sixties with urothelial cancer. The CDR3 runs from the conserved cysteine through the conserved F or W. Some rows mark clone size as missing; the rest say once, few, many or name a class of expanded clone.

CASSYSDRSTDTQYF,.,TRBJ2-3,TRBV6-5
CASSIRLQGAAQPQHF,.,TRBJ1-5,TRBV19
CASSESRAGGQETQYF,.,TRBJ2-5,TRBV10-1
CASSPQGRVGTGELFF,.,TRBJ2-2,TRBV5-5
CASSLRDRISYEQYF,.,TRBJ2-7,TRBV11-2
CASSKERGNNEKLFF,.,TRBJ1-4,TRBV21-1
CASSRTSGTDTQYF,.,TRBJ2-3,TRBV18
CAWSQGGTNEKLFF,.,TRBJ1-4,TRBV30
CASSLRQANTGELFF,.,TRBJ2-2,TRBV7-2
CASSIQGATGELFF,.,TRBJ2-2,TRBV19
CASSDWDRASSGNTIYF,.,TRBJ1-3,TRBV25-1
CASSSNRDRHHF,.,TRBJ2-7,TRBV11-2
CASSLPGTKSNYGYTF,.,TRBJ1-2,TRBV19
CASSVSGRAPGELFF,.,TRBJ2-2,TRBV7-2
CASSPGAGNYEQYF,.,TRBJ2-7,TRBV11-2
CASGSRTVGTSGGELFF,.,TRBJ2-2,TRBV2
CASIPLGQGDGYTF,few,TRBJ1-2,TRBV7-2
CASSAPLQGTEQFF,.,TRBJ2-1,TRBV2
CASSGLTSGSYEQYF,.,TRBJ2-7,TRBV6-1
CARSLEPQYGEKGCEQYF,.,TRBJ2-7,TRBV5-3
CASSLGTGGYTGELFF,.,TRBJ2-2,TRBV5-1
CASSPDRAEANVLTF,.,TRBJ2-6,TRBV5-6
CASRLAGALQETQYF,.,TRBJ2-5,TRBV10-1
CASSLEGDSGNTIYF,.,TRBJ1-3,TRBV9
CASSIGGGNTGELFF,.,TRBJ2-2,TRBV2
CASSSLRTGGSYNEQFF,.,TRBJ2-1,TRBV27
CAITVGQPTYLNTEAFF,.,TRBJ1-1,TRBV10-3
CASNSGGANNEQFF,.,TRBJ2-1,TRBV5-6
CATSRGDSRSGNTIYF,.,TRBJ1-3,TRBV15
CASSSPGRGENTIYF,.,TRBJ1-3,TRBV6-5
CAWSVPPSGWRVNSNQPQHF,once,TRBJ1-5,TRBV30
CASSYGLAGGNDEQFF,once,TRBJ2-1,TRBV5-1
CASSEPDRDQNTEAFF,.,TRBJ1-1,TRBV6-1
CASSQSSLRDRPYQPQHF,.,TRBJ1-5,TRBV23-1
CASRDRGVTDTQYF,.,TRBJ2-3,TRBV6-5
CATSRPHNTDTQYF,.,TRBJ2-3,TRBV15
CASSQRVPVGQETQYF,.,TRBJ2-5,TRBV14